This TCR beta chain was sequenced for a study of spatial heterogeneity in lung cancer. Study in general: TCR transcript abundance in tumor regions was strongly correlated with the T cell module score obtained from matched bulk RNA-seq.

TCRdb itself ran the 5' RACE reads through MiXCR, one entry per CDR3 protein. This table has about 15,000 distinct CDR3 sequences, around 7.5% appearing once. General study points: For tumor T cells, estimated coverage reached only roughly 7% (alpha) and 11% to 15% (beta). Tallies of expanded TCRs, which were sorted into ubiquitous and regional groups, correlated with counts of ubiquitous and regional nonsynonymous mutations, respectively. For expanded intratumoral alpha and beta TCRs, counts tracked tumor mutation counts.

This clonotype was counted many times. The antigen is not known. The CDR3 has 15 residues. The junction had 6 bases not matched to a gene; V was cut back by 3 bases and J by 8 bases. Germline values: CDR1 SEHNR, CDR2 FQNEAQ (reference sequence). This sample's time point: sample taken at primary tumor resection. Whole RNA came from tumor, nontumor lung or frozen PBMC and was sequenced without being sorted. This sequence joins TRBV7-9 and TRBJ2-1, with 11 bases lining up with TRBD2. The sample consisted of lung tumor tissue, taken at surgery. The TCR sequence derives from a male donor with early-stage non-small cell lung cancer. CDR3 in DNA: TGTGCCAGCAGCTTTCCGGGACTAGCGGTCTATGAGCAGTTCTTC. Translation gives CASSFPGLAVYEQFF.